This T cell receptor beta chain is from a study of beta chain features in type 1 diabetes. Across the study: Over all samples combined, some 99,000,000 sorted cells were examined.

Since all of the isolated RNA was reverse transcribed, expressed TCRB transcripts were what got sequenced. The protocol was immunoSEQ multiplex PCR, while the TCRdb copy is restricted to in-frame clones and leaves out a portion. The table lists fewer than 400,000 clones, approximately 8% of them singletons. V lost 5 bases to trimming and J lost 2 bases, with 16 bases between them. CDR3 length: 15 residues. Germline V gene data show CDR1 as SGHAT and CDR2 as FQNNGV. The source material was central memory CD4+ T cells from blood. This sequence joins TRBV11-2 and TRBJ2-7, with TRBD1 as a possible D gene (6 bases). The TCR sequence derives from a woman younger than 30 in good health. The CDR3 is CASSHSDRGAYEQYF. The CDR3 nucleotides read TGTGCCAGCAGCCATTCGGACAGAGGGGCCTACGAGCAGTACTTC.